This T cell receptor (beta chain) was identified in a study of early T cells in non-severe SARS-CoV-2 infection. Whole-study findings and limits: VDJdb matching favored anti-spike CD8 responses, missing private and CD4 specificities.

Separate cDNA molecules each had unique molecular identifiers attached to them. One entry per CDR3 protein, called by TCRdb with MiXCR from the 5' RACE reads. The sample has approximately 35,000 distinct CDR3 sequences; about 3.8% are singletons. This clonotype was found a few times. The antigen remains undetermined. The origin of this receptor is an adult who was a healthcare worker with PCR-confirmed SARS-CoV-2 infection or an uninfected control (not recorded which). Source material: whole blood.

The CDR3 bases are TGTGCCAGCGGGGGACTAGCGGGACGTGTGGTAAATGAGCAGTTCTTC. It encodes CASGGLAGRVVNEQFF. The chain carries TRBV7-6 and TRBJ2-1; TRBD2 aligns across 13 bases. This CDR3 has 16 amino acids. Germline CDR1 is SGHVS and CDR2 is FNYEAQ. V lost 8 bases, J lost 7 bases, and 11 bases stayed unmatched.